This T cell receptor beta chain emerged from a study of cytomegalovirus exposure and HLA in healthy donors (TCRdb year 2017). Some background on the complete study: The 500 to 800 repertoires of the first cohort and the 110 or so validation repertoires were produced on the same platform, according to a later analysis. The study was designed to test whether signatures of past pathogen exposure could be identified by cataloging public T cell receptors. A separate validation cohort of approximately 130 different subjects was used in addition to the approximately 640-subject first cohort. To predict cytomegalovirus infection status, the study brought together high-throughput TCR immunosequencing, statistical association of individual TCRs with disease status, and machine learning. On the study overall, not on this receptor specifically: The study gave a list of 150 to 200 TCR beta chains associated with cytomegalovirus. In both the original and validation cohorts, the classifier was reported to diagnose cytomegalovirus status with high specificity and sensitivity. A few of the identified cytomegalovirus-associated TCR beta chains were confirmed in vitro to be specific for cytomegalovirus antigens. A later analysis found that TCRs clustered in the first cohort also tended to co-occur in the 110 or so validation repertoires, with more than 90% of cluster scores above 0. According to the authors, the approach could potentially be generalized to other disease states and immunological phenotypes. Across donors, most TCR sequences were observed very rarely, whereas some public TCRs were present in many individuals. The validation cohort had no HLA typing available for a later analysis, so co-occurrence within that cohort was assessed over all 110 or so repertoires.

CDR1 and CDR2 are drawn from the germline V gene: SNHLY, FYNNEI. At the junction V is shortened by 7 bases and J by 0 bases, with 7 bases in between. The CDR3 sequence holds 14 residues, the cysteine and phenylalanine included. Only the CDR3 DNA stays, 42 bases, in frame from base 1. The donors belonged to the validation cohort of about 120 subjects, which was separate from the 666-subject first cohort. Of note for this clone: Its antigen target is currently unknown. Base qualities are not provided; no much larger clone lies one nucleotide away.

Library preparation employed the immunoSEQ multiplex PCR assay. The paper's data handling went like this. A statistical classification framework was built for diagnosing cytomegalovirus status from the catalog of TCR beta chain sequences. The table comes from immuneACCESS by way of TCRdb, which keeps in-frame sequences with V and J called. Part of the clones is missing from these tables; in studies checked, under half for an unresolved V gene and the rest for unknown reasons. From that table come the V and J calls and clone size; the DNA was used to work out D and trimming. This sample has about 88,000 clones in its table, and approximately 96% of those were observed once. Of the sample, 0.6% to 0.85% falls within the top ten clones.

The sample consisted of PBMCs. The rearrangement joined TRBV2 to TRBJ2-6; no D gene is confidently identified. This receptor was obtained from a man younger than 35 in good health and CMV-seronegative. The sequenced DNA is TGTGCCAGCAACACCCTCTCTGGGGCCAACGTCCTGACTTTC. This translates into CASNTLSGANVLTF. The variable domain in full, with residues beyond the CDR3 obtained from the reference TRBV2 and TRBJ2-6 genes, is EPEVTQTPSHQVTQMGQEVILRCVPISNHLYFYWYRQILGQKVEFLVSFYNNEISEKSEIFDDQFSVERPDGSNFTLKIRSTKLEDSAMYFCASNTLSGANVLTFGAGSRLTVL.